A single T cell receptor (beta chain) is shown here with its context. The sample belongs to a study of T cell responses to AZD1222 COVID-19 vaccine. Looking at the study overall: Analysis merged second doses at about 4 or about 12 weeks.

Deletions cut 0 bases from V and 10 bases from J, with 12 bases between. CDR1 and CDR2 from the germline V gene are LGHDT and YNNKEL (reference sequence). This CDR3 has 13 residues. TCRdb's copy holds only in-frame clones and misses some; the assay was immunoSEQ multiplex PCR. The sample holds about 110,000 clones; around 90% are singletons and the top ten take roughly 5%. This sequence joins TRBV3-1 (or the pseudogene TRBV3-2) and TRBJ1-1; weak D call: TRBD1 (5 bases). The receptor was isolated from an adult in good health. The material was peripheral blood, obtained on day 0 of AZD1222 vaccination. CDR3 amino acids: CASSQDPRGGAFF. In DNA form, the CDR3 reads TGTGCCAGCAGCCAAGATCCCCGCGGGGGAGCTTTCTTT.